This T cell receptor (beta chain) appears in the sequencing data of a study of cytomegalovirus exposure and HLA in healthy donors. Whole-study context: Of the donors genotyped, several hundred in all, 75% to 85% fell in the Caucasian-associated ancestry cluster.

CDR1 is SGDLS, CDR2 YYNGEE, per germline. CDR3 length equals 16 residues. V lost 3 bases, J lost 0 bases, and 4 bases stayed unmatched. The study, taken as a whole, reports: Across donors, sequencing depth was assumed by presence/absence analyses to be roughly uniform. Earlier analysis looked at TCR beta V segments, and most were productive about 87% or about 30% of the time.

With respect to this clone: The antigen is not known.

13 Jbeta primers and 60 Vbeta primers were used for the PCR. TCRdb's table, derived via immunoSEQ multiplex PCR, lists solely in-frame clones and lacks some. The table has 150,000 to 200,000 clones, roughly 71% seen once. The sample taken for sequencing was PBMCs. This receptor was identified in a male donor in good health and CMV-seropositive. The gene calls are TRBV9 and TRBJ1-3, with 9 bases that match TRBD1. In DNA form, the CDR3 reads TGTGCCAGCAGCGCCCGGGACAGGGACTCTGGAAACACCATATATTTT. This sequence encodes CASSARDRDSGNTIYF.